One and the same sample provided the 14 T cell receptor beta chains below, sequenced in a study of blood T cell repertoires in COVID-19. This table comes from immunoSEQ multiplex PCR, and its TCRdb copy is limited to in-frame clones, with some not included. In the table there are about 140,000 clones, about 80% of which are singletons. The sequenced sample was peripheral blood. These receptors originate from a man aged 45-65 years with acute or convalescent COVID-19.

The chain is built from TRBV6-5 and TRBJ1-5; D gene ambiguous. The CDR3 runs to 15 residues. The V gene's germline CDR1 is MNHEY and CDR2 SVGAGI. Trimming cost V 2 bases and J 6 bases, with 14 bases left between them. CDR3 nucleotides: TGTGCCAGCAGTTACCTCCCACTCGGGATTCAGCCCCAGCATTTT. Translation gives CASSYLPLGIQPQHF.

V is TRBV2 and J is TRBJ1-5; D not resolved. Per the germline V gene, CDR1 is SNHLY and CDR2 is FYNNEI. This CDR3 comprises 15 residues. Trimming left V 2 bases short and J 3 bases short, with 11 bases between. CDR3 sequence (DNA): TGTGCCAGCAGTGAACGGGGTAGGGTCAATCAGCCCCAGCATTTT. Translated, it gives CASSERGRVNQPQHF.

Concerning this clone: The junction does not match germline at one end; this may be a read error. The rearrangement uses TRBV10-3 and TRBJ2-1; 11 bases line up with TRBD2. Germline lookup yields CDR1 ENHRY and CDR2 SYGVKD. This CDR3 has 21 residues. The CDR3 loop is CAVSESPSSGGSLSSYNEQFF. DNA for the CDR3: TGTGCCGTCAGTGAGTCCCCCTCTAGCGGGGGGTCCCTAAGCTCCTACAATGAGCAGTTCTTC.

The chain joins TRBV29-1 to TRBJ2-5; 7 nucleotides line up with TRBD1. The CDR3 is made up of 12 amino acids. Germline V gene sequence: CDR1 SQVTM, CDR2 ANQGSEA. V lost 6 bases and J lost 3; bases outside the gene matches: 4. The CDR3 here is CSVTGTEETQYF. The CDR3 DNA reads TGCAGCGTGACCGGGACAGAAGAGACCCAGTACTTC.

This clone was seen a few times. The V call is TRBV7-2, the J call TRBJ2-5; maybe TRBD2 (6 bases). Germline loops: CDR1 SGHTA, CDR2 FQGNSA. CDR3 length: 16 amino acids. V lost 4 bases to trimming and J lost 1 base, with 16 bases between them. The CDR3 region has the DNA TGTGCCAGCAGCTCAAGCGGGTGGCCCGGCCAAGAGACCCAGTACTTC. It specifies CASSSSGWPGQETQYF. Together with reference TRBV7-2 and TRBJ2-5, the CDR3 gives the full variable domain: GAGVSQSPSNKVTEKGKDVELRCDPISGHTALYWYRQSLGQGLEFLIYFQGNSAPDKSGLPSDRFSAERTGGSVSTLTIQRTQQEDSAVYLCASSSSGWPGQETQYFGPGTRLLVL.

V usage is TRBV15 and J usage is TRBJ1-5; D is possibly TRBD1 (5 bases). The CDR3 is 14 residues long. Germline V gives CDR1 LNHNV, CDR2 YYDKDF (reference sequence). Trimming removed 0 bases at V and 12 bases at J, with 15 bases between. The CDR3 sequence: CATSRDRTGLVQHF. The CDR3 nucleotides read TGTGCCACCAGCAGAGATCGCACAGGTCTCGTCCAGCATTTT.

The rearrangement joins TRBV18 to TRBJ1-2; 7 bases map to TRBD1. CDR1 is KGHSH, CDR2 LQKENI, per germline. The CDR3 runs 14 residues. Trimming cost V 2 bases and J 6 bases; bases outside gene matches: 6. The CDR3 bases are TGTGCCAGCTCACCAAGACAGGGCTTCCATGGCTACACCTTC. This gives the protein CASSPRQGFHGYTF.

Only a few counts were recorded for this clone. The V call is TRBV15, the J call TRBJ2-3; D gene ambiguous. The CDR3 sequence is 13 residues long. From germline, CDR1 is LNHNV and CDR2 YYDKDF (reference sequence). V was trimmed by 3 bases and J by 2 bases, leaving 6 bases between them. CDR3 nucleotide sequence: TGTGCCACCAGCAGGTCCAACACAGATACGCAGTATTTT. It specifies CATSRSNTDTQYF.

The J gene is TRBJ2-1, the V gene TRBV12-3 or TRBV12-4; D is unclear. Between the trimmed V and J ends, which lost 3 bases and 5 bases, there was a span of 8 bases. There are 13 residues in the CDR3. In DNA form, the CDR3 reads TGTGCCAGCAGTTTGGCCAGAAACAATGAGCAGTTCTTC. Translated: CASSLARNNEQFF.

This chain uses TRBV9 with TRBJ1-5; 9 bases match TRBD1. Germline V gives CDR1 SGDLS, CDR2 YYNGEE. Trimming took 3 bases from V and 6 from J; bases not matched to a gene: 7. The CDR3 has 15 amino acids. CDR3 in amino acids: CASSEGTGIGQPQHF. The CDR3 nucleotides read TGTGCCAGCAGCGAGGGGACAGGGATCGGTCAGCCCCAGCATTTT.

The chain is built from TRBV4-2 and TRBJ2-5; TRBD1 might be the D (5 bases). V lost 0 bases, J lost 4 bases, and 15 bases lay in between. CDR1 is LGHNA and CDR2 is YNFKEQ in the germline V gene. The CDR3 loop spans 16 amino acids. This chain's CDR3 is CASSQEGALRGETQYF. The CDR3 DNA reads TGTGCCAGCAGCCAAGAAGGGGCCCTAAGAGGAGAGACCCAGTACTTC.

The chain is built from TRBV2 and TRBJ1-5; a weak D match, TRBD1 (6 bases). The CDR3 contains 14 residues. The germline V and J ends were trimmed by 6 bases and 5 bases, with 14 bases remaining between them. The germline gives CDR1 SNHLY, CDR2 FYNNEI. CDR3 nucleotide sequence: TGTGCCAGCAGCCAGACCCAGGGGCATCAGCCCCAGCATTTT. It translates to CASSQTQGHQPQHF.

The V and J genes are TRBV12-3 or TRBV12-4 and TRBJ1-3; D not resolved. This CDR3 comprises 13 residues. Trimming shortened V by 6 bases and J by 1 base, and 7 bases separated the two germline ends. The CDR3 here is CASSPYSGNTIYF. CDR3 coding DNA: TGTGCCAGCAGCCCCTATTCTGGAAACACCATATATTTT.

This clone was observed a single time. This chain uses TRBV19 with TRBJ1-1, with D tentatively TRBD1 (5 bases). The germline CDR1 and CDR2 sequences are LNHDA and SQIVND (reference sequence). Between the trimmed V and J ends, which lost 1 base and 5 bases, there was a span of 17 bases. The CDR3 is made up of 16 amino acids. The CDR3 sequence is CASSIVGYGAWTEAFF. The CDR3 DNA reads as TGTGCCAGTAGTATAGTAGGTTATGGGGCATGGACTGAAGCTTTCTTT.